The 19 T cell receptor gamma chains below come from one sample, sequenced in a study of gamma-delta chains in newborns, infants, children. TCRdb ran CATT on the reads. The repertoire holds a few thousand gamma-chain clones, with roughly 30% as singletons. Sequencing input: blood. These receptor sequences come from a child who was a newborn, infant or young child, either healthy, febrile or measles-vaccinated (not recorded which).

The gene calls are TRGV3 and TRGJ1 or TRGJ2. The V segment lost 4 bases and the J segment 7 bases; nucleotides outside the gene matches: 16. CDR1 and CDR2 from the germline V gene are VTNTFY and YDVSTARD (reference sequence). The CDR3 has 15 residues. DNA for the CDR3: TGTGCCACCTGGGATCTAACCGTATGGGGGTATAAGAAACTCTTT. Its translation is CATWDLTVWGYKKLF.

To note about this clone: A clone one base away is much larger, so this may be a read error. Other DNA sequences in this sample translate to the same CDR3. The gene calls are TRGV9 and TRGJP. The V segment lost 0 bases and the J segment 5 bases; nucleotides outside the gene matches: 4. The CDR3 covers 17 residues. CDR1 and CDR2 (germline): GITISATS, ISYDGTV (reference sequence). This CDR3 reads CALWEVREELGKKIKVF. The CDR3 nucleotides read TGTGCCTTGTGGGAGGTGCGGGAAGAGTTGGGCAAAAAAATCAAGGTATTT.

On this clone: A read error may account for a junction end that differs from germline. In the same sample, other DNA sequences code for this CDR3. The V gene is TRGV9, the J gene TRGJP. Germline V gives CDR1 GITISATS, CDR2 ISYDGTV (reference sequence). The length of the CDR3 is 17 residues. DNA of the CDR3: TGTGCCTTGTGGGAGGCGATACAAGAGTTGGGCAAAAAAATCAAGGTGTTT. This encodes CALWEAIQELGKKIKVF.

The rearrangement uses TRGV4 and TRGJ1 or TRGJ2. This CDR3 has 13 residues. With V trimmed by 0 bases and J by 7 bases, 6 bases remained unmatched. Looked up from germline, CDR1 is EGSTGY and CDR2 is YDSYTSSV. For the CDR3, the DNA is TGTGCCACCTGGGATGGGCCTAAGTATAAGAAACTCTTT. Its protein product is CATWDGPKYKKLF.

This clone has only a few counts. The chain combines TRGV9 with TRGJP. The CDR3 runs 16 residues. The germline V gene encodes CDR1 GITISATS and CDR2 ISYDGTV (reference sequence). After removal of 0 bases from V and 10 bases from J, the junction contained 6 bases not matched to a gene. CDR3 residues: CALWEVQRLGKKIKVF. The CDR3 DNA follows: TGTGCCTTGTGGGAGGTGCAACGATTGGGCAAAAAAATCAAGGTATTT.

The genes are TRGV9 and TRGJP. The germline CDR1 and CDR2 sequences are GITISATS and ISYDGTV (reference sequence). The CDR3 totals 13 residues. J was trimmed by 13 bases and V by 2 bases; bases with no gene match: 2. CDR3 nucleotide sequence: TGTGCCTTGTGGGAGGGAGGCAAAAAAATCAAGGTATTT. Its protein product is CALWEGGKKIKVF.

This chain connects TRGV9 to TRGJP. This CDR3 is built from 16 residues. Germline CDR1 reads GITISATS; CDR2 reads ISYDGTV (reference sequence). With 2 bases clipped from V and 10 bases from J, the junction kept 8 bases outside the gene matches. CDR3 bases: TGTGCCTTGTGGGAGGCGGCTACCTTGGGCAAAAAAATCAAGGTATTT. Its protein product is CALWEAATLGKKIKVF.

The chain employs TRGV4 and TRGJ1 or TRGJ2. There are 11 residues in the CDR3. Germline V gives CDR1 EGSTGY, CDR2 YDSYTSSV. The ends lost 2 bases at V and 10 bases at J; junction bases unmatched: 5. The CDR3 DNA reads TGTGCCACCTGGGATGTACCCAAGAAACTCTTT. It codes for CATWDVPKKLF.

The chain couples TRGV5 to TRGJ1 or TRGJ2. The CDR3 runs to 11 residues. CDR1 and CDR2 (germline): VINAFY, YDVSNSKD. Trimming cost V 4 bases and J 9 bases; bases outside gene matches: 6. The DNA of the CDR3 is TGTGCCACCTGGGAAGATTTTAAGAAACTCTTT. Protein product: CATWEDFKKLF.

This clone is a singleton in its sample. A much larger clone differs by one base, so this may be a read error. The sample has other DNA sequences that encode this CDR3 too. This sequence joins TRGV9 and TRGJP. The V and J ends lost 1 base and 2 bases, in that order; junction bases with no gene match: 2. CDR3 length: 17 amino acids. Germline V lookup: CDR1 GITISATS, CDR2 ISYDGTV (reference sequence). CDR3 DNA: TGTGCCTTGTGGGAGGTACGGCAAGAGTTGGGCAAAAAAATCAAGGTATTT. It specifies CALWEVRQELGKKIKVF.

In its sample, this clone was seen a few times. The rearrangement uses TRGV9 and TRGJ1 or TRGJ2. The V gene end was trimmed by 0 bases and the J gene end by 12 bases; junction bases not matched to a gene: 5. There are 11 residues in the CDR3. CDR1 is GITISATS, CDR2 ISYDGTV, per germline (reference sequence). The DNA of the CDR3 is TGTGCCTTGTGGGAGGTGAGGAGGAAACTCTTT. Its protein product is CALWEVRRKLF.

This clone is large within its sample. At the DNA level, this CDR3 is encoded by other sequences in the same sample as well. This sequence joins TRGV9 and TRGJP. The germline V gene encodes CDR1 GITISATS and CDR2 ISYDGTV (reference sequence). The trim removed 3 bases at V and 3 bases at J, leaving 2 bases unmatched. The length of the CDR3 is 16 residues. The CDR3 coding sequence is TGTGCCTTGTGGGAGTCGCAAGAGTTGGGCAAAAAAATCAAGGTATTT. Translated: CALWESQELGKKIKVF.

Of note for this clone: Distinct nucleotide sequences in the sample also encode this CDR3. V usage is TRGV4 and J usage is TRGJ1 or TRGJ2. Unmatched junction bases numbered 2, after V lost 0 bases and J lost 6 bases. Germline lookup yields CDR1 EGSTGY and CDR2 YDSYTSSV. The CDR3 is made up of 12 amino acids. In nucleotides, the CDR3 is TGTGCCACCTGGGATGGGCCTTATAAGAAACTCTTT. Translated, it gives CATWDGPYKKLF.

The rearrangement uses TRGV9 and TRGJP. The V and J ends lost 1 base and 5 bases, in that order; junction bases with no gene match: 5. This CDR3 spans 17 amino acids. Germline V gene lookup returns CDR1 GITISATS and CDR2 ISYDGTV (reference sequence). The CDR3: CALWEVTKELGKKIKVF. The CDR3, as DNA: TGTGCCTTGTGGGAGGTAACAAAAGAGTTGGGCAAAAAAATCAAGGTATTT.

This clone was observed a handful of times. V gene TRGV8 combines with J gene TRGJ1 or TRGJ2. Unmatched junction bases numbered 1, after V lost 2 bases and J lost 3 bases. The CDR3 covers 12 residues. The germline gives CDR1 VENAVY, CDR2 YDSYNSRV. CDR3 residues: CATWDIYYKKLF. CDR3 nucleotides: TGTGCCACCTGGGATATTTATTATAAGAAACTCTTT.

This sequence joins TRGV9 and TRGJP. J was trimmed by 8 bases and V by 4 bases; bases with no gene match: 5. The CDR3 extends over 15 amino acids. Germline V gives CDR1 GITISATS, CDR2 ISYDGTV (reference sequence). The CDR3 coding sequence is TGTGCCTTGTGGGACCGTCAGTTGGGCAAAAAAATCAAGGTATTT. The encoded protein is CALWDRQLGKKIKVF.

In its sample, this clone was seen a few times. The chain couples TRGV9 to TRGJP. Germline trimming cut 0 bases from V and 7 bases from J; bases unmatched to any gene: 9. The CDR3 runs 18 residues. Germline lookup yields CDR1 GITISATS and CDR2 ISYDGTV (reference sequence). Here the CDR3 DNA reads TGTGCCTTGTGGGAGGTGCAAAGGGCCGAGTTGGGCAAAAAAATCAAGGTATTT. Translated, it gives CALWEVQRAELGKKIKVF.

This clone was counted only a few times. The rearrangement links TRGV9 to TRGJP. This CDR3 has 18 amino acids. V lost 0 bases and J lost 4; bases outside the gene matches: 6. Looked up from germline, CDR1 is GITISATS and CDR2 is ISYDGTV (reference sequence). The CDR3 DNA is TGTGCCTTGTGGGAGGTGCCGGGTCAAGAGTTGGGCAAAAAAATCAAGGTATTT. The encoded protein is CALWEVPGQELGKKIKVF.

As for this clone: This specimen includes other DNA sequences encoding the same CDR3. This rearrangement joins TRGV4 to TRGJP1. This CDR3 contains 16 residues. Germline V lookup: CDR1 EGSTGY, CDR2 YDSYTSSV. Unmatched junction bases numbered 13, after V lost 4 bases and J lost 5 bases. The DNA for the CDR3 is TGTGCCACCTGGGACGGGAGGAGAAGGACTGGTTGGTTCAAGATATTT. Encoded protein: CATWDGRRRTGWFKIF.